Given below is one T cell receptor beta chain in context. The antigen remains undetermined. These data come from a study of T cell responses to AZD1222 COVID-19 vaccine. Across the whole study: The analysis combined second doses at about 4 or about 12 weeks. Broader study findings: Spike as a whole was targeted by vaccine-associated CD4 TCRs, dominant at 160-218 and 743-854. Donors skewed white British and female; clonal diversity was possibly underestimated.

V was shortened by 5 bases and J by 8 bases, with 11 bases between the two germline ends. Germline loops: CDR1 SGHRS, CDR2 YFSETQ. The CDR3 is 11 amino acids. The method was immunoSEQ multiplex PCR; TCRdb's version includes in-frame clones alone and lacks a portion of them. The profile covers roughly 80,000 clones, with roughly 94% appearing a single time and 5% to 5.5% taken by the ten largest. Sequencing was performed on peripheral blood, taken on day 0 of AZD1222 vaccination. The chain carries TRBV5-1 and TRBJ2-7; D not resolved. The sequence was obtained from an adult in good health. The CDR3: CASSFDRQQYF. CDR3 sequence (DNA): TGCGCCAGCAGTTTCGATCGACAGCAGTACTTC.